The 18 T cell receptor beta chains in this list originate from one sample, sequenced in a study of cytomegalovirus exposure and HLA in healthy donors (dated by TCRdb to about 2017). The library was produced with the immunoSEQ multiplex PCR assay. The multiplex PCR relied on a mix of 60 forward primers for TCR Vbeta segments and 13 reverse primers for TCR Jbeta segments. TCRdb stores this immuneACCESS table with in-frame sequences only. Part of the clones is absent; in the studies checked, under half of the shortfall reflects unresolved V genes, and no reason is known for the rest. For this sample there are approximately 170,000 clones; roughly 85% appear just once. The ten largest clonotypes hold 1% of the sample. The sequenced sample was PBMCs. The source of these receptors is a boy younger than 10 in good health and CMV-seronegative.

The chain links TRBV30 to TRBJ2-5; D perhaps matches TRBD1 (6 bases). Trimming took off 0 bases at V and 6 bases at J, with 11 bases between the two ends. This CDR3 comprises 13 residues. Germline V gives CDR1 GTSNPN, CDR2 SVGIG (reference sequence). CDR3 sequence: CAWSVKGVKTQYF. CDR3 coding DNA: TGTGCCTGGAGTGTAAAGGGGGTAAAGACCCAGTACTTC. The whole variable domain, filled in from reference TRBV30 and TRBJ2-5, reads SQTIHQWPATLVQPVGSPLSLECTVEGTSNPNLYWYRQAAGRGLQLLFYSVGIGQISSEVPQNLSASRPQDRQFILSSKKLLLSDSGFYLCAWSVKGVKTQYFGPGTRLLVL.

About this clone: Different DNA sequences within this sample yield the same CDR3. This chain joins TRBV2 and TRBJ1-2; unclear D gene. The germline V gene has CDR1 SNHLY and CDR2 FYNNEI. Trimming removed 4 bases at V and 5 bases at J, with 11 bases between. This CDR3 has 13 residues. DNA for the CDR3: TGTGCCAGCAGTGGGAGGTTGTCATATGGCTACACCTTC. Amino acid sequence: CASSGRLSYGYTF. Looking up the rest from reference TRBV2 and TRBJ1-2 gives the full variable domain: EPEVTQTPSHQVTQMGQEVILRCVPISNHLYFYWYRQILGQKVEFLVSFYNNEISEKSEIFDDQFSVERPDGSNFTLKIRSTKLEDSAMYFCASSGRLSYGYTFGSGTRLTVV.

The rearrangement joins TRBV10-2 to TRBJ2-1; TRBD2 aligns across 7 bases. J lost 5 bases, V lost 11 bases, and 9 bases had no gene match. Germline V gene data show CDR1 as WSHSY and CDR2 as SAAADI. This CDR3 has 13 amino acids. CDR3 sequence: CAGLLRGNNEQFF. The CDR3 coding sequence is TGCGCCGGCCTTCTGCGGGGGAACAATGAGCAGTTCTTC.

The rearrangement joins TRBV7-3 to TRBJ2-1; D possibly corresponds to TRBD1 (7 bases). The CDR3 is made up of 13 amino acids. Germline V gene lookup returns CDR1 SGHTA and CDR2 FQGTGA. Between the trimmed V and J ends, which lost 5 bases and 8 bases, there was a span of 13 bases. DNA of the CDR3: TGTGCCAGCAGCCGACAGGGAGGCGATGAGCAGTTCTTC. Translating it yields CASSRQGGDEQFF.

V usage is TRBV28 and J usage is TRBJ2-2, with D tentatively TRBD1 (6 bases). Trimming shortened V by 6 bases and J by 4 bases, and 15 bases separated the two germline ends. Germline CDR1 reads MDHEN; CDR2 reads SYDVKM. The CDR3 extends over 15 amino acids. Here the CDR3 reads CASRSSGVGTGELFF. For the CDR3, the DNA is TGTGCCAGCAGGTCGTCAGGGGTGGGCACCGGGGAGCTGTTTTTT. The variable domain in full, with the rest retrieved from reference TRBV28 and TRBJ2-2, is DVKVTQSSRYLVKRTGEKVFLECVQDMDHENMFWYRQDPGLGLRLIYFSYDVKMKEKGDIPEGYSVSREKKERFSLILESASTNQTSMYLCASRSSGVGTGELFFGEGSRLTVL.

CDR3 sequence: CASSFDKVGALPTDTQYF. The CDR3, as DNA: TGTGCCAGCAGTTTCGACAAGGTGGGGGCGCTCCCCACAGATACGCAGTATTTT. This rearrangement joins TRBV27 to TRBJ2-3; D possibly corresponds to TRBD1 (6 bases). This CDR3 has 18 residues. V dropped 3 bases and J dropped 2 bases, with 21 bases sitting between them. Per germline, CDR1 MNHEY and CDR2 SMNVEV (reference sequence).

The sample holds a few counts of this clone. The chain couples TRBV5-1 to TRBJ2-5; possibly TRBD1 for D (6 bases). CDR1 is SGHRS, CDR2 YFSETQ, per germline. The V and J ends lost 4 bases and 4 bases respectively, with 20 bases between them. CDR3 length: 16 residues. In DNA form, the CDR3 reads TGCGCCAGCAGCCCCGAGGACAGCCCCGGAGGAGAGACCCAGTACTTC. This gives the protein CASSPEDSPGGETQYF. Combining the CDR3 with reference TRBV5-1 and TRBJ2-5 gives the whole variable domain KAGVTQTPRYLIKTRGQQVTLSCSPISGHRSVSWYQQTPGQGLQFLFEYFSETQRNKGNFPGRFSGRQFSNSRSEMNVSTLELGDSALYLCASSPEDSPGGETQYFGPGTRLLVL.

The chain has TRBV5-1 and TRBJ2-1; 7 nucleotides agree with TRBD2. J was trimmed by 0 bases and V by 4 bases; bases with no gene match: 1. There are 14 residues in the CDR3. Per germline, CDR1 SGHRS and CDR2 YFSETQ. CDR3 DNA: TGCGCCAGCAGCGGGGGGGTCTCCTACAATGAGCAGTTCTTC. It specifies CASSGGVSYNEQFF. Complete variable domain (other parts from reference TRBV5-1 and TRBJ2-1): KAGVTQTPRYLIKTRGQQVTLSCSPISGHRSVSWYQQTPGQGLQFLFEYFSETQRNKGNFPGRFSGRQFSNSRSEMNVSTLELGDSALYLCASSGGVSYNEQFFGPGTRLTVL.

This chain joins TRBV6-5 and TRBJ2-7; 9 positions match TRBD2. This CDR3 has 15 residues. V lost 2 bases to trimming and J lost 6 bases; unmatched junction nucleotides: 8. The germline V gene has CDR1 MNHEY and CDR2 SVGAGI. In nucleotides, the CDR3 is TGTGCCAGCAGTTACGAACGAATAGCGGGAGCCGAGCAGTACTTC. It yields the protein CASSYERIAGAEQYF.

The chain combines TRBV19 with TRBJ1-5, with 8 bases matching TRBD1. The CDR3 covers 16 residues. J gave up 6 bases and V 3 bases, and 10 bases lay outside the gene matches. Germline V gene data show CDR1 as LNHDA and CDR2 as SQIVND (reference sequence). The CDR3 DNA reads as TGTGCCAGTAGTATGTTGGACAGGGCGTTGAGTCAGCCCCAGCATTTT. It is translated as CASSMLDRALSQPQHF.

The chain employs TRBV5-4 and TRBJ2-7, with TRBD2 identical over 15 bases. The CDR3 extends over 16 amino acids. Per the germline V gene, CDR1 is SGHNT and CDR2 is YYREEE (reference sequence). J gave up 6 bases and V 3 bases, and 7 bases lay outside the gene matches. In DNA, the CDR3 is TGTGCCAGCAGCTCCCGGACTAGCGGGGGGGCCGGCGAGCAGTACGTC. Translating gives CASSSRTSGGAGEQYV.

This sequence joins TRBV19 and TRBJ2-7, with TRBD2 identical over 13 bases. V shed 6 bases, J shed 6 bases, and the junction held 8 bases outside the gene matches. There are 15 residues in the CDR3. From germline, CDR1 is LNHDA and CDR2 SQIVND (reference sequence). CDR3 bases: TGTGCCAGTAGCGGGACTAGCGGGATGCGTTTCGAGCAGTACTTC. Protein: CASSGTSGMRFEQYF.

The chain links TRBV7-9 to TRBJ2-7, with a possible D match to TRBD2 (5 bases). CDR3 length equals 13 residues. With 3 bases removed from V and 6 bases from J, the gap between germline ends came to 12 bases. Germline-derived CDR1 and CDR2 are SEHNR and FQNEAQ (reference sequence). DNA for the CDR3: TGTGCCAGCAGCTTGTCTCGGGAAGGCGAGCAGTACTTC. It specifies CASSLSREGEQYF.

This chain joins TRBV10-3 and TRBJ1-2, with 7 bases aligning to TRBD1. Trimming cost V 3 bases and J 8 bases; bases outside gene matches: 9. Germline V gene sequence: CDR1 ENHRY, CDR2 SYGVKD. CDR3 length equals 14 residues. In nucleotides, the CDR3 is TGTGCCATCAGTGATCATGATACAGGGGTCGGCTACACCTTC. The encoded protein is CAISDHDTGVGYTF.

The chain carries TRBV27 and TRBJ1-5; tentatively, D is TRBD1 (5 bases). The V end was cut by 6 bases, the J end by 11 bases, with 11 bases between. The CDR3 has 11 residues. Germline V CDR1 and CDR2: MNHEY, SMNVEV (reference sequence). CDR3 DNA sequence: TGTGCCAGCAGGGGGCAGCTGACCCAGCATTTT. Its protein is CASRGQLTQHF.

The chain has TRBV9 and TRBJ2-3, with TRBD2 identical over 12 bases. With 4 bases clipped from V and 4 bases from J, the junction kept 7 bases outside the gene matches. The CDR3 is 16 amino acids. The germline gives CDR1 SGDLS, CDR2 YYNGEE. Written as DNA, the CDR3 is TGTGCCAGCAGCCCGCGGACTAGCGGGAATGCAGATACGCAGTATTTT. This encodes CASSPRTSGNADTQYF.

The J gene is TRBJ2-1, the V gene TRBV9; 7 bases fit TRBD2. Germline CDR1 and CDR2: SGDLS and YYNGEE. The CDR3 spans 14 residues. Trimming at V came to 3 bases and at J to 7 bases, leaving 7 bases not matched to a gene. The CDR3: CASSADAGGNEQFF. CDR3 bases: TGTGCCAGCAGCGCAGACGCCGGGGGGAATGAGCAGTTCTTC.

The V call is TRBV5-6, the J call TRBJ1-1; D possibly corresponds to TRBD1 (6 bases). Germline values: CDR1 SGHDT, CDR2 YYEEEE. V dropped 6 bases and J dropped 0 bases, with 9 bases sitting between them. The CDR3 spans 13 residues. The CDR3: CASTGHLNTEAFF. In DNA, the CDR3 is TGTGCCAGCACGGGACACTTGAACACTGAAGCTTTCTTT.